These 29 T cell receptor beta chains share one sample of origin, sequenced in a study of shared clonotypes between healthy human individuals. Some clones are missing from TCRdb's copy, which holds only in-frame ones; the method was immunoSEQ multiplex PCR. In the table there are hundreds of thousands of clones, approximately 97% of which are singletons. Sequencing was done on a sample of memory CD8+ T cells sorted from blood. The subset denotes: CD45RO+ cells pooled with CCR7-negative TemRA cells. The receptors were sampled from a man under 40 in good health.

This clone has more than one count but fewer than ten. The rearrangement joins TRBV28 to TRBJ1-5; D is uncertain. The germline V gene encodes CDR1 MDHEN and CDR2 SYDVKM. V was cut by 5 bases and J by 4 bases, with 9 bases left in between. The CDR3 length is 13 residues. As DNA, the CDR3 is TGTGCCAGCAGTACTCGACCTAATCAGCCCCAGCATTTT. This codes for CASSTRPNQPQHF.

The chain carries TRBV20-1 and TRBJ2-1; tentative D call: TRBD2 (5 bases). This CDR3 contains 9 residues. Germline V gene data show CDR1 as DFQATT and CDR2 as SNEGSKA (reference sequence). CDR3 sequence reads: CSARDEQFF. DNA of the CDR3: TGCAGCGCGAGGGATGAGCAGTTCTTC.

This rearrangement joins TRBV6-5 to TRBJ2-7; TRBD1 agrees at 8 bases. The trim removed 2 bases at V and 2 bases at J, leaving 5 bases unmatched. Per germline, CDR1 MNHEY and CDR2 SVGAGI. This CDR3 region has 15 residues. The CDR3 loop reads CASSYGGRGPYEQYF. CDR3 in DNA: TGTGCCAGCAGTTACGGGGGCAGGGGGCCCTACGAGCAGTACTTC.

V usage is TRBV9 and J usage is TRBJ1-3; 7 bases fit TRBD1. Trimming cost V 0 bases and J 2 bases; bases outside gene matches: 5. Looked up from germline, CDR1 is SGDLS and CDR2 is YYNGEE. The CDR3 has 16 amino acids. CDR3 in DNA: TGTGCCAGCAGCGTAGGCGAGGGGGCGACTGGAAACACCATATATTTT. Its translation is CASSVGEGATGNTIYF.

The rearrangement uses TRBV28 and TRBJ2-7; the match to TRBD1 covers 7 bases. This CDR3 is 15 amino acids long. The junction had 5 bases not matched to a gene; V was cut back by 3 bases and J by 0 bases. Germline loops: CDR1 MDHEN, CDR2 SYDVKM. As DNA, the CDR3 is TGTGCCAGCAGTTTTGGGACAGTATTCTCCTACGAGCAGTACTTC. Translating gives CASSFGTVFSYEQYF.

CDR3 nucleotides: TGTGCCACCGGGACAGGGGGGCAGTACTTC. Translated: CATGTGGQYF. V and J are TRBV27 and TRBJ2-7; 11 bases fit TRBD1. Germline V lookup: CDR1 MNHEY, CDR2 SMNVEV (reference sequence). After removal of 10 bases from V and 9 bases from J, the junction contained 2 bases not matched to a gene. The length of the CDR3 is 10 residues.

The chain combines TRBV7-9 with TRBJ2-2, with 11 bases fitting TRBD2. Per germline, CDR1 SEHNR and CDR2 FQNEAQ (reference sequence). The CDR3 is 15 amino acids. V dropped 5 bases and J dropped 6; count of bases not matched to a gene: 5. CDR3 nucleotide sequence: TGTGCCAGCAGCCCACTAGCGGGAGTCCCCGGGGAGCTGTTTTTT. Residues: CASSPLAGVPGELFF.

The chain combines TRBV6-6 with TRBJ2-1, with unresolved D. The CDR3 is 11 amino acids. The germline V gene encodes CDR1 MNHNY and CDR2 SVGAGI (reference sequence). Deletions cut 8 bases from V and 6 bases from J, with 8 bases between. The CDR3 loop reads CASCLGNEQFF. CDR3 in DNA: TGTGCCAGCTGTCTGGGCAATGAGCAGTTCTTC.

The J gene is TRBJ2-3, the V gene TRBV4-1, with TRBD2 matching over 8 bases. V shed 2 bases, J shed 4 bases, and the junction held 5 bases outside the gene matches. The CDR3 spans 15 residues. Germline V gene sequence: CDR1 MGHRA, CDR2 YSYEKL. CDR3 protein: CASSQLGLASDTQYF. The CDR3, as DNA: TGCGCCAGCAGCCAACTCGGACTAGCATCAGATACGCAGTATTTT.

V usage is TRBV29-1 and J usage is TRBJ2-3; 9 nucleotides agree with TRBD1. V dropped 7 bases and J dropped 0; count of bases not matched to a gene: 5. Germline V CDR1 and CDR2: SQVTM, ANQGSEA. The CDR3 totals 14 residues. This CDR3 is CSAGGQGSTDTQYF. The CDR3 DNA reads TGCAGCGCTGGGGGACAGGGAAGCACAGATACGCAGTATTTT.

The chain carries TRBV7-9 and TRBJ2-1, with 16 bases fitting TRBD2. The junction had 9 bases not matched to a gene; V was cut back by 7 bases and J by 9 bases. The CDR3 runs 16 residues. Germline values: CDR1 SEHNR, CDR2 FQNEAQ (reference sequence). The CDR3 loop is CASTPGLAGGRGEQFF. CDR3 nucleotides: TGTGCCAGCACCCCGGGACTAGCGGGAGGGAGGGGTGAGCAGTTCTTC.

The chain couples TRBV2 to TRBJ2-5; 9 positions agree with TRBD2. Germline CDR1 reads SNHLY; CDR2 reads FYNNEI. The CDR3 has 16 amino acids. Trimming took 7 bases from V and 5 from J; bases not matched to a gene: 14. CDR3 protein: CASTSRTGLAFETQYF. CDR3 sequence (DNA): TGTGCCAGCACGTCCCGGACCGGACTAGCGTTCGAGACCCAGTACTTC.

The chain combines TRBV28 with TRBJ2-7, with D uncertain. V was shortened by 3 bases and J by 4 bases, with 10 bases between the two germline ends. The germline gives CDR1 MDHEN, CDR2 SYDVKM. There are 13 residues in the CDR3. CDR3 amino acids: CASSLVPKYEQYF. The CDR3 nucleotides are TGTGCCAGCAGTTTGGTCCCAAAATACGAGCAGTACTTC.

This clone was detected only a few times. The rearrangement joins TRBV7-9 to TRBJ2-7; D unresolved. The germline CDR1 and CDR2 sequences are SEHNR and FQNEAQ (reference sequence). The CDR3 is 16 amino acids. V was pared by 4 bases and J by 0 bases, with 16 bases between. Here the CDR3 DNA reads TGTGCCAGCAGCTCCCTGCGGCCATGGAACTCCTACGAGCAGTACTTC. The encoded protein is CASSSLRPWNSYEQYF.

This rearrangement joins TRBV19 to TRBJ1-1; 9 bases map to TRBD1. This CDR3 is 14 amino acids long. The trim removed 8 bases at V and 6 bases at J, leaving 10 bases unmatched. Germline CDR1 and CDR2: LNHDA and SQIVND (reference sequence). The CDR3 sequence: CASDPTGGRAEAFF. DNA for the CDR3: TGTGCCAGTGATCCAACAGGGGGCCGGGCTGAAGCTTTCTTT. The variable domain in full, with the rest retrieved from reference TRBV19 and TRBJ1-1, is DGGITQSPKYLFRKEGQNVTLSCEQNLNHDAMYWYRQDPGQGLRLIYYSQIVNDFQKGDIAEGYSVSREKKESFPLTVTSAQKNPTAFYLCASDPTGGRAEAFFGQGTRLTVV.

The CDR3 sequence: CASSLASGRGAWWNEQFF. For the CDR3, the DNA is TGTGCCAGCAGCTTGGCAAGCGGGAGAGGTGCCTGGTGGAATGAGCAGTTCTTC. This chain links TRBV5-6 with TRBJ2-1; 8 bases align to TRBD2. CDR1 is SGHDT, CDR2 YYEEEE, per germline. The length of the CDR3 is 18 residues. With V trimmed by 0 bases and J by 7 bases, 15 bases remained unmatched.

The CDR3 DNA sequence: TGTGCCAGCAGCTCAAACCCGGACAGGGATGGGACCGGGGAGCTGTTTTTT. It codes for CASSSNPDRDGTGELFF. The V and J genes are TRBV7-3 and TRBJ2-2; 8 bases fit TRBD1. The CDR3 runs 17 residues. V gave up 4 bases and J gave up 5 bases; unmatched junction bases: 12. Germline V gives CDR1 SGHTA, CDR2 FQGTGA.

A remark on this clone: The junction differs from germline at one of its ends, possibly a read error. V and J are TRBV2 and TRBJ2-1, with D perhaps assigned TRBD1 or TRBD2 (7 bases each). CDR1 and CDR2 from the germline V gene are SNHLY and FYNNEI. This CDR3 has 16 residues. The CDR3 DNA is TGTGCCGGCAGCCTAAGGGGGCGGGAGACCTACAATGAGCAGTTCTTC. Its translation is CAGSLRGRETYNEQFF.

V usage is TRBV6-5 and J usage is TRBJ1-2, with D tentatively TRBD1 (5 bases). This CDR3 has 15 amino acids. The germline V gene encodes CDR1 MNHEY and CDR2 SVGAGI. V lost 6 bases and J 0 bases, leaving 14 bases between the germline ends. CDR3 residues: CASRGLGGTNYGYTF. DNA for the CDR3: TGTGCCAGCAGAGGATTGGGGGGGACTAACTATGGCTACACCTTC.

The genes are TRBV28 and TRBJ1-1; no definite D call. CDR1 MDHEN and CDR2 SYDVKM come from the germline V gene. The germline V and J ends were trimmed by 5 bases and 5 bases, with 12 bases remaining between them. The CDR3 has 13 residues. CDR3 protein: CASSPRRGTEAFF. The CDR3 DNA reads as TGTGCCAGCAGTCCCCGCAGAGGAACTGAAGCTTTCTTT. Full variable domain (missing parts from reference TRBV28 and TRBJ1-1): DVKVTQSSRYLVKRTGEKVFLECVQDMDHENMFWYRQDPGLGLRLIYFSYDVKMKEKGDIPEGYSVSREKKERFSLILESASTNQTSMYLCASSPRRGTEAFFGQGTRLTVV.

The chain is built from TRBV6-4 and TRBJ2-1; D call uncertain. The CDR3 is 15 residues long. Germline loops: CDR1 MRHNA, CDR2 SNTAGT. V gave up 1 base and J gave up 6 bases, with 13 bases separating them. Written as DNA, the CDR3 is TGTGCCAGCAGTGACTTCCCGCGCGGACGCAATGAGCAGTTCTTC. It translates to CASSDFPRGRNEQFF.

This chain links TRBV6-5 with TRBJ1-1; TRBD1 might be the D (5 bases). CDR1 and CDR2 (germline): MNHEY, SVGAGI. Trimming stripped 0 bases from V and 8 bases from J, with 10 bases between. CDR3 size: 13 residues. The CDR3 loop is CASSYSRWTEAFF. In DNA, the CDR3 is TGTGCCAGCAGTTACTCCCGCTGGACAGAAGCTTTCTTT.

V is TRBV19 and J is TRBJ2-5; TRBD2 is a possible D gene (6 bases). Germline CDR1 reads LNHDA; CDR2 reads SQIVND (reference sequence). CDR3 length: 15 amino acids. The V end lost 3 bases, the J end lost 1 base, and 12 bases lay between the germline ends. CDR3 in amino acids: CASSMTAGFQETQYF. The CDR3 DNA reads TGTGCCAGTAGTATGACGGCGGGGTTCCAAGAGACCCAGTACTTC.

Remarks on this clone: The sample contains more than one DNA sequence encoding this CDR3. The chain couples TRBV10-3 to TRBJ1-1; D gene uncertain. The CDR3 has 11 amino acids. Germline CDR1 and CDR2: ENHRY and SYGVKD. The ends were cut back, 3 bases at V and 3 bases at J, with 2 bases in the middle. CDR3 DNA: TGTGCCATCAGTGAATACACTGAAGCTTTCTTT. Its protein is CAISEYTEAFF.

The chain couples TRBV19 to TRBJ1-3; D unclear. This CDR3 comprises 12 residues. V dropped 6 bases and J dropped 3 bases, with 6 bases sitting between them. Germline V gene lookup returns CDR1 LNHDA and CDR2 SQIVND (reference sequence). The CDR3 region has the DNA TGTGCCAGTAGCCCGATTGGAAACACCATATATTTT. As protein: CASSPIGNTIYF.

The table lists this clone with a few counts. The DNA of the CDR3 is TGTGCCATCAGTGAGCGAAACACCATATATTTT. This sequence encodes CAISERNTIYF. The chain is built from TRBV10-3 and TRBJ1-3; D is uncertain. The CDR3 length is 11 residues. V was trimmed by 2 bases and J by 5 bases, leaving 1 base between them. Germline V lookup: CDR1 ENHRY, CDR2 SYGVKD.

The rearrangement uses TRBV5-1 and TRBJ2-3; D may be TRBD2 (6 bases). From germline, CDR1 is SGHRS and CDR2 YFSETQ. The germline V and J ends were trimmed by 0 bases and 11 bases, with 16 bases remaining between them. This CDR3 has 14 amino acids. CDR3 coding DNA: TGCGCCAGCAGCTTGGAGGCTAGCGCCCTAAGGCAGTATTTT. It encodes CASSLEASALRQYF.

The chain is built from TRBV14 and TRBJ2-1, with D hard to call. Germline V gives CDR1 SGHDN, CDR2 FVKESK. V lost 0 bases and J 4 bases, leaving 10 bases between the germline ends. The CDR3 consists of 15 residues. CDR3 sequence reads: CASSQDRNGYNEQFF. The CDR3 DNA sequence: TGTGCCAGCAGCCAAGACCGGAACGGATACAATGAGCAGTTCTTC.

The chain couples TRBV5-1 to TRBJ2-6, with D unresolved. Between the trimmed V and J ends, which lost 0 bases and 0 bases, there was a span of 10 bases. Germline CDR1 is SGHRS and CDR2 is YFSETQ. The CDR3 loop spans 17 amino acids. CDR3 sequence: CASSLDVSPSGANVLTF. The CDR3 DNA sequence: TGCGCCAGCAGCTTGGATGTCAGCCCCTCTGGGGCCAACGTCCTGACTTTC.